The 23 T cell receptor beta chains presented below share a single source sample, sequenced in a study of metastatic and nonmetastatic thyroid tumors (TCRdb year 2020). Library preparation employed PCR. Sequenced on an Illumina HiSeq 4000. Using fastp at Q25 and MiXCR, TCRdb reprocessed the public reads and kept productive beta chains. Recorded for this sample are thousands of clones; under 35% of them occurred a single time. The ten largest clones add up to roughly a third of the sample. None of the patients had been given any treatment before thyroid surgery. What was sequenced was adjacent normal tissue. These receptor sequences come from a female donor with papillary thyroid cancer or a benign thyroid nodule (not recorded which). Some clones in this sample may be carry-over from other donors' samples.

The V call is TRBV20-1, the J call TRBJ2-7; D call uncertain. V lost 4 bases to trimming and J lost 0 bases, with 16 bases between them. The CDR3 totals 15 residues. Looked up from germline, CDR1 is DFQATT and CDR2 is SNEGSKA (reference sequence). CDR3 DNA: TGCAGTGCTAAAGGGATTTTAGGAGACTCCTACGAGCAGTACTTC. Its translation is CSAKGILGDSYEQYF.

This clone has just a few counts. V is TRBV6-5 and J is TRBJ2-3; D is unclear. The CDR3 has 15 amino acids. With 4 bases removed from V and 4 bases from J, the gap between germline ends came to 15 bases. Germline lookup yields CDR1 MNHEY and CDR2 SVGAGI. The DNA of the CDR3 is TGTGCCAGCAGTTTCGGCGGCCCCTTGTCAGATACGCAGTATTTT. It yields the protein CASSFGGPLSDTQYF.

This clone was seen more than once but under ten times. This chain joins TRBV2 and TRBJ2-7; 12 bases are shared with TRBD2. The junction had 16 bases not matched to a gene; V was cut back by 1 base and J by 3 bases. The germline gives CDR1 SNHLY, CDR2 FYNNEI. There are 20 residues in the CDR3. DNA of the CDR3: TGTGCCAGCAGTGAAGTTCTCTTGCGTCTAGCGGGGGGGCAGGGCTACGAGCAGTACTTC. As protein: CASSEVLLRLAGGQGYEQYF.

This clone was detected only a few times. The chain combines TRBV5-1 with TRBJ2-7, with D tentatively TRBD1 (5 bases). Germline lookup yields CDR1 SGHRS and CDR2 YFSETQ. V lost 0 bases and J 4 bases, leaving 20 bases between the germline ends. CDR3 length: 17 residues. The CDR3 DNA is TGCGCCAGCAGCTTGGGACTCGGATCCACAGGCCTATACGAGCAGTACTTC. This codes for CASSLGLGSTGLYEQYF.

With respect to this clone: A read error may produce the germline difference seen at one junction end. The chain carries TRBV6-1 and TRBJ2-7, with 7 bases lining up with TRBD1. The CDR3 is 16 residues long. Germline CDR1 and CDR2: MNHNS and SASEGT. The CDR3 loop is CSSKSGGHPLSYGQYF. The CDR3 bases are TGTTCCAGCAAATCAGGGGGACACCCCCTCTCCTACGGGCAGTACTTC.

This clone was seen a few times. V usage is TRBV6-1 and J usage is TRBJ1-2; no clear D. V lost 1 base to trimming and J lost 7 bases, with 13 bases between them. This CDR3 is built from 14 residues. The germline gives CDR1 MNHNS, CDR2 SASEGT. CDR3 loop: CASSEVEKAGGYTF. The DNA of the CDR3 is TGTGCCAGCAGTGAAGTAGAGAAGGCGGGTGGCTACACCTTC.

There are a few counts of this clone. The chain carries TRBV20-1 and TRBJ2-1, with 8 bases matching TRBD2. The CDR3 runs 13 residues. Per the germline V gene, CDR1 is DFQATT and CDR2 is SNEGSKA (reference sequence). The ends lost 4 bases at V and 8 bases at J; junction bases unmatched: 7. In DNA form, the CDR3 reads TGCAGTGCTAACCTAGCGGGCGGAGATGAGCAGTTCTTC. This sequence encodes CSANLAGGDEQFF.

V and J are TRBV20-1 and TRBJ2-1, with D perhaps being TRBD1 or TRBD2 (5 bases each). Between the trimmed V and J ends, which lost 4 bases and 5 bases, there was a span of 15 bases. Germline loops: CDR1 DFQATT, CDR2 SNEGSKA (reference sequence). This CDR3 is 14 amino acids long. The CDR3 region is CSAKRDLANNEQFF. The CDR3 region has the DNA TGCAGTGCTAAGAGGGACCTGGCGAACAATGAGCAGTTCTTC.

As to this clone: An end of the junction does not agree with germline; a read error may underlie this. The CDR3 nucleotides are TGTTCCAGCAGTTCTCCAGGCTTGAACACTGAATCTTTCTTT. It specifies CSSSSPGLNTESFF. The chain combines TRBV6-5 with TRBJ1-1; D gene uncertain. Germline V lookup: CDR1 MNHEY, CDR2 SVGAGI. The CDR3 has 14 residues.

The chain couples TRBV13 to TRBJ2-7, with D perhaps assigned TRBD1 or TRBD2 (6 bases each). CDR3 length equals 17 residues. With 5 bases removed from V and 1 base from J, the gap between germline ends came to 21 bases. Germline V gene lookup returns CDR1 PRHDT and CDR2 FYEKMQ (reference sequence). The CDR3 DNA sequence: TGTGCCAGCAGCACAATAGGTTCCTCGGGGGCATCCTACGAGCAGTACTTC. Protein sequence: CASSTIGSSGASYEQYF.

This clone appeared a few times. At one end, the junction sequence differs from germline, possibly due to a read error. This chain joins TRBV6-1 and TRBJ2-6, with D possibly being TRBD1 (6 bases). CDR3 length: 18 amino acids. The germline V gene has CDR1 MNHNS and CDR2 SASEGT. CDR3 in DNA: TGTCCCAGCAGTGAACTCCGGACAGTTGTATCCCGGGCCAACGTCCTGACTTTC. It is translated as CPSSELRTVVSRANVLTF.

This clone is judged medium-sized (0.01 to 0.1%). V gene TRBV7-2 combines with J gene TRBJ2-7; D gene unclear. V lost 5 bases and J lost 3, with 14 bases in between. CDR3 length equals 14 residues. Germline values: CDR1 SGHTA, CDR2 FQGNSA. CDR3 in amino acids: CASSRTEASYEQYF. Written as DNA, the CDR3 is TGTGCCAGCAGCCGGACCGAAGCTAGCTACGAGCAGTACTTC.

This clone is medium-sized (0.01 to 0.1%). The chain combines TRBV7-8 with TRBJ2-7; 10 bases match TRBD2. Trimming at V came to 7 bases and at J to 0 bases, leaving 6 bases not matched to a gene. Per germline, CDR1 SGHVS and CDR2 FQNEAQ. The CDR3 sequence is 15 residues long. Here the CDR3 reads CASNRGLAASYEQYF. CDR3 DNA sequence: TGTGCCAGCAATCGAGGACTAGCGGCCTCCTACGAGCAGTACTTC.

This clone appeared a few times. V gene TRBV6-1 combines with J gene TRBJ1-3; no reliable D call. V was cut by 7 bases and J by 3 bases, with 16 bases left in between. The germline V gene has CDR1 MNHNS and CDR2 SASEGT. This CDR3 has 15 amino acids. CDR3 sequence reads: CASKKKSGNGNTIYF. The CDR3 coding sequence is TGTGCCAGCAAAAAGAAGTCCGGAAATGGAAACACCATATATTTT.

The chain employs TRBV7-7 and TRBJ1-1; D not resolved. V was pared by 5 bases and J by 0 bases, with 13 bases between. The CDR3 is made up of 15 amino acids. Germline CDR1 is SSHAT and CDR2 is FNYEAQ (reference sequence). The CDR3 loop is CASSQDRQLNTEAFF. The CDR3 DNA sequence: TGTGCCAGCAGCCAAGATCGGCAGCTGAACACTGAAGCTTTCTTT.

This clone was recorded a few times. At one of its ends the junction is not consistent with the germline gene, which may arise from a read error. The chain carries TRBV6-1 and TRBJ2-6; TRBD1 might be the D (6 bases). The CDR3 has 18 residues. Germline-derived CDR1 and CDR2 are MNHNS and SASEGT. The CDR3 DNA reads TGTGCCAGCAGGGAAGTCCGGACAGTTTTCTCCGGGGCCAACGTGCTGAATTTC. Protein sequence: CASREVRTVFSGANVLNF.

Notes on this clone: A much larger clone lies a single base off, so this may be a read error. The chain employs TRBV6-2 or TRBV6-3 and TRBJ2-7, with unresolved D. CDR1 MNHEY and CDR2 SVGEGT come from the germline V gene. There are 14 residues in the CDR3. CDR3 region: CASSYSKIPHEQYF. CDR3 nucleotide sequence: TGTGCCAGCAGTTACTCGAAGATACCTCACGAGCAGTACTTT.

The chain carries TRBV5-1 and TRBJ2-7, with 9 bases matching TRBD1. Germline-derived CDR1 and CDR2 are SGHRS and YFSETQ. The CDR3 totals 15 residues. V lost 4 bases to trimming and J lost 0 bases; unmatched junction nucleotides: 5. In nucleotides, the CDR3 is TGCGCCAGCAGCCGGACAGGGGAGCGCTCCTACGAGCAGTACTTC. Protein: CASSRTGERSYEQYF.

This clone was picked up a small number of times. The chain has TRBV12-3 or TRBV12-4 and TRBJ2-2; D possibly corresponds to TRBD2 (6 bases). This CDR3 is 14 amino acids long. Trimming cost V 5 bases and J 3 bases, with 10 bases left between them. The CDR3 loop reads CASSSGYDTGELFF. The CDR3 nucleotides read TGTGCCAGCAGTAGCGGGTACGACACCGGGGAGCTGTTTTTT.

A word on this clone: The CDR3 carries no conserved terminal phenylalanine or tryptophan, so it likely arises from a read error. The chain couples TRBV12-3 or TRBV12-4 to TRBJ2-3; perhaps TRBD2 as D (6 bases). The CDR3 has 14 amino acids. For the CDR3, the DNA is TGTGCCAGCAGGGAAGGAGGGCCGGTAGATAAGCAGTATTTA. Translating gives CASREGGPVDKQYL.

A word on this clone: The junction does not match germline at one end; this may be a read error. The rearrangement joins TRBV27 to TRBJ2-6; D assignment may be TRBD1 or TRBD2 (5 bases each). Germline V gene sequence: CDR1 MNHEY, CDR2 SMNVEV (reference sequence). The length of the CDR3 is 17 residues. This chain's CDR3 is CASSSLRSSYGGNVLTF. CDR3 bases: TGTGCCAGCAGTTCCCTCCGATCGAGCTATGGGGGCAACGTCCTGACTTTC.

This clone is deemed medium-sized (0.01 to 0.1%). This chain uses TRBV10-2 with TRBJ2-5; TRBD2 agrees at 9 bases. CDR1 and CDR2 (germline): WSHSY, SAAADI. The J segment lost 3 bases and the V segment lost 3 bases, leaving 17 bases of the junction unmatched. This CDR3 contains 19 residues. CDR3 in DNA: TGCGCCAGCAGTGAAAGTCCGCCCGGGGCGGGAGGGCTGGAAGAGACCCAGTACTTC. Translating it yields CASSESPPGAGGLEETQYF.

The sample holds a few counts of this clone. The rearrangement links TRBV10-1 to TRBJ2-5, with 9 nucleotides matching TRBD1. Germline V gene lookup returns CDR1 WNHNN and CDR2 SYGVQD (reference sequence). Germline trimming cut 4 bases from V and 3 bases from J; bases unmatched to any gene: 0. The CDR3 spans 13 residues. The CDR3 DNA sequence: TGCGCCAGCAGTGGGACAGGGGAAGAGACCCAGTACTTC. Its protein is CASSGTGEETQYF.